This is a list of T cell receptor beta chains from one sample in a study of blood T cells in healthy people across ages. TCRdb redid the calling of the 5' RACE reads with MiXCR, one entry per CDR3 protein. The profile covers more than 1,000,000 distinct CDR3 sequences, with under 30% appearing a single time and approximately 0.75% taken by the ten largest. These data are also associated with another study on T cells of mothers and their children.

Source material: blood. The receptors come from a girl aged 2-9 years in good health. Each CDR3 is given with its conserved first and last residue. The D gene is left open where the match is weak. Clone size, where shown, is once, few, many, or a class for clones that have expanded.

D gene	V gene	J gene	clone size	CDR3 protein	CDR3 DNA
-	TRBV3-1	TRBJ1-1	few	CASRVGPLVNTEAFF	TGTGCCAGCAGGGTTGGCCCCCTTGTGAACACTGAAGCTTTCTTT
TRBD2	TRBV4-3	TRBJ2-1	once	CASSQESLLAGLYEQFF	TGCGCCAGCAGCCAAGAGTCCTTGCTAGCGGGGTTGTATGAGCAGTTCTTC
-	TRBV2	TRBJ1-5	-	CASSETEGVVSGQPQHF	TGTGCCAGCAGTGAAACGGAGGGGGTGGTAAGTGGTCAGCCCCAGCATTTT
-	TRBV29-1	TRBJ1-2	few	CSVEGSPGYTF	TGCAGCGTTGAAGGTTCCCCCGGCTACACCTTC
-	TRBV20-1	TRBJ2-7	-	CSASRAGRSYEQYF	TGCAGTGCTAGCAGAGCGGGTAGGTCGTACGAGCAGTACTTC
TRBD2	TRBV7-9	TRBJ2-7	-	CASSGRTSGIYEQYF	TGTGCCAGCAGCGGCCGGACTAGCGGAATCTACGAGCAGTACTTC
-	TRBV20-1	TRBJ2-3	few	CSAMMTATDTQYF	TGCAGTGCTATGATGACAGCCACAGATACGCAGTATTTT
-	TRBV7-3	TRBJ2-7	few	CASSLQTGPYEQHF	TGTGCCAGCAGCTTACAGACAGGTCCCTACGAGCAGCACTTC
-	TRBV20-1	TRBJ2-7	few	CSAPDDYGARHEQYF	TGCAGTGCTCCGGATGATTATGGGGCACGCCACGAGCAGTACTTC
-	TRBV7-9	TRBJ2-7	-	CASSPPQQGQYEQYF	TGTGCCAGCAGCCCACCTCAGCAGGGTCAGTACGAGCAGTACTTC
-	TRBV5-1	TRBJ2-3	few	CASSSSSDTQYF	TGCGCCAGCAGCTCGTCATCAGATACGCAGTATTTT
-	TRBV4-3	TRBJ2-2	-	CASSQDSSNTGELFF	TGCGCCAGCAGCCAAGATTCCTCGAACACCGGGGAGCTGTTTTTT
-	TRBV9	TRBJ2-1	-	CASSPSRGGNEQFF	TGTGCCAGCAGCCCAAGCAGGGGAGGTAATGAGCAGTTCTTC
TRBD2	TRBV29-1	TRBJ2-3	once	CSGGSQRGLVTDTQYF	TGCAGCGGGGGTAGCCAGCGGGGATTGGTCACAGATACGCAGTATTTT
TRBD2	TRBV28	TRBJ2-3	few	CASSQRLASTDTQYF	TGTGCCAGCAGTCAGCGACTAGCGAGCACAGATACGCAGTATTTT
-	TRBV7-3	TRBJ2-1	-	CASSPLLGEQFF	TGTGCCAGCAGCCCACTTCTCGGTGAGCAGTTCTTC
-	TRBV9	TRBJ2-4	-	CASSDLPTGPNIQYF	TGTGCCAGCAGCGACCTACCGACGGGACCCAACATTCAGTACTTC
-	TRBV12-3/TRBV12-4	TRBJ1-1	-	CASSVTGRGTEAFF	TGTGCCAGCAGTGTGACAGGACGGGGAACTGAAGCTTTCTTT
TRBD2	TRBV5-1	TRBJ2-7	-	CASSLPREADPYEQYF	TGCGCCAGCAGCCTTCCTCGGGAGGCGGATCCCTACGAGCAGTACTTC
-	TRBV3-1	TRBJ1-4	few	CASSQDLSGATDEKLFF	TGTGCCAGCAGCCAGGATCTGTCAGGCGCTACTGATGAAAAACTGTTTTTT
TRBD1	TRBV5-1	TRBJ2-5	few	CASSLRQGVFGETQYF	TGCGCCAGCAGCTTGAGACAGGGAGTATTTGGAGAGACCCAGTACTTC
-	TRBV5-1	TRBJ2-3	-	CASDNAGHGTDTQYF	TGCGCCAGCGATAATGCGGGACACGGCACAGATACGCAGTATTTT
-	TRBV9	TRBJ1-5	few	CASSPGGPGNQPQHF	TGTGCCAGCAGCCCTGGGGGGCCGGGCAATCAGCCCCAGCATTTT
-	TRBV20-1	TRBJ2-7	few	CSAVRVGGGPSYEQYF	TGCAGTGCCGTTCGAGTGGGGGGAGGCCCCTCCTACGAGCAGTACTTC
-	TRBV21-1	TRBJ1-4	few	CASSKDDKGREKLFF	TGTGCCAGCAGCAAAGACGACAAGGGACGGGAAAAACTGTTTTTT
TRBD1	TRBV12-3/TRBV12-4	TRBJ1-1	-	CASSWTGWTEAFF	TGTGCCAGCAGTTGGACAGGGTGGACTGAAGCTTTCTTT
-	TRBV27	TRBJ1-2	-	CASSLGGSWSYTF	TGTGCCAGCAGTTTAGGGGGCTCGTGGAGCTACACCTTC
TRBD2	TRBV7-2	TRBJ2-2	few	CASSLSGGAAGELFF	TGTGCCAGCAGCCTTAGCGGGGGGGCCGCCGGGGAGCTGTTTTTT
-	TRBV12-3/TRBV12-4	TRBJ1-1	few	CASIYNWNTEAFF	TGTGCCAGCATTTATAACTGGAACACTGAAGCTTTCTTT
TRBD2	TRBV6-2/TRBV6-3	TRBJ2-1	-	CAIRRAGTSHEQFF	TGTGCCATTAGACGCGCTGGGACTAGTCATGAGCAGTTCTTC
-	TRBV20-1	TRBJ2-1	-	CSARGDPYNEQFF	TGCAGTGCTAGGGGGGACCCCTACAATGAGCAGTTCTTC
-	TRBV3-1	TRBJ2-3	-	CASSQGPAYTDTQYF	TGTGCCAGCAGCCAAGGACCGGCTTACACAGATACGCAGTATTTT
-	TRBV5-1	TRBJ2-1	once	CASHLGSYNEQFF	TGCGCCAGCCACCTAGGTTCCTACAATGAGCAGTTCTTC
-	TRBV12-3/TRBV12-4	TRBJ2-7	few	CASRGGDTLTYEQYF	TGTGCCAGCAGGGGAGGGGACACACTTACCTACGAGCAGTACTTC
-	TRBV28	TRBJ2-7	-	CAISKNYEQYF	TGTGCCATCAGTAAGAACTACGAGCAGTACTTC
-	TRBV4-1	TRBJ2-4	few	CASSPLIENIQYF	TGCGCCAGCAGCCCCCTTATTGAAAACATTCAGTACTTC
-	TRBV29-1	TRBJ2-7	few	CSVEAGQVETYEQYF	TGCAGCGTTGAAGCAGGGCAGGTCGAAACCTACGAGCAGTACTTC
-	TRBV7-9	TRBJ2-7	few	CASSWGSHEQYF	TGTGCCAGCAGCTGGGGATCCCACGAGCAGTACTTC
-	TRBV12-3/TRBV12-4	TRBJ1-4	-	CASSPPPAGIDKLFF	TGTGCCAGCAGTCCCCCCCCTGCAGGGATAGACAAACTGTTTTTT
-	TRBV29-1	TRBJ1-2	-	CSVEDPEAENYGYTF	TGCAGCGTTGAAGATCCGGAGGCGGAGAACTATGGCTACACCTTC
-	TRBV11-2	TRBJ1-2	few	CASSPEIGGGYTF	TGTGCCAGCAGCCCAGAGATAGGGGGGGGCTACACCTTC
TRBD1	TRBV7-2	TRBJ2-7	few	CASSLSGQGSFEQYF	TGTGCCAGCAGCTTGTCGGGACAGGGGTCCTTCGAGCAGTACTTC
-	TRBV28	TRBJ1-6	few	CASSFIRQGNSPLHF	TGTGCCAGCAGTTTTATTCGTCAGGGAAATTCACCCCTCCACTTT
-	TRBV28	TRBJ2-5	-	CASSLRPRLEETQYF	TGTGCCAGCAGTCTAAGACCCCGTCTGGAAGAGACCCAGTACTTC
-	TRBV12-3/TRBV12-4	TRBJ2-5	-	CASRWGGPVHETQYF	TGTGCCAGCAGATGGGGCGGCCCGGTTCACGAGACCCAGTACTTC
TRBD2	TRBV20-1	TRBJ2-4	-	CSAFLPGLDNIQYF	TGCAGTGCTTTCCTACCGGGACTAGACAACATTCAGTACTTC
-	TRBV29-1	TRBJ2-1	-	CSAPASVNNEQFF	TGCAGCGCCCCGGCAAGCGTCAACAATGAGCAGTTCTTC
TRBD1	TRBV2	TRBJ2-1	-	CASRSGTGGYF	TGTGCCAGCAGATCCGGGACAGGGGGTTACTTC
-	TRBV12-3/TRBV12-4	TRBJ2-2	once	CVSSLRGPKDTGELFF	TGTGTCAGCAGCCTTAGGGGACCGAAGGACACCGGGGAGCTGTTTTTT
-	TRBV24-1	TRBJ2-5	-	CATSDTNGETQYF	TGTGCCACCAGTGATACGAATGGAGAGACCCAGTACTTC
-	TRBV29-1	TRBJ2-7	few	CSVVLSGRDEQYF	TGCAGCGTTGTCCTTTCAGGTCGAGACGAGCAGTACTTC
TRBD1	TRBV25-1	TRBJ2-5	-	CASSEMDRVQETQYF	TGTGCCAGCAGTGAGATGGACAGGGTCCAAGAGACCCAGTACTTC
-	TRBV5-4	TRBJ2-3	few	CASTLGGRGDTQYF	TGTGCCAGCACCCTTGGGGGGCGCGGAGATACGCAGTATTTT
-	TRBV28	TRBJ2-5	few	CASSLALVPNEQLF	TGTGCCAGCAGTTTAGCTTTGGTCCCCAATGAGCAGCTCTTC
-	TRBV12-3/TRBV12-4	TRBJ2-3	-	CASSFTATDTQYF	TGTGCCAGCAGTTTCACAGCCACAGATACGCAGTATTTT
TRBD1	TRBV5-1	TRBJ1-1	-	CASSLGRGGTNTEAFF	TGCGCCAGCAGCTTGGGTAGAGGGGGCACGAACACTGAAGCTTTCTTT
TRBD1	TRBV7-2	TRBJ2-4	-	CASSLLINWDRGNIQYF	TGTGCCAGCAGCTTACTGATTAATTGGGACAGGGGTAACATTCAGTACTTC
-	TRBV6-5	TRBJ2-7	few	CASSFYSDTDEQYF	TGTGCCAGCAGTTTCTACTCGGATACTGACGAGCAGTACTTC
-	TRBV28	TRBJ2-7	-	CASRHNLEGEQYF	TGTGCCAGCAGGCACAATCTTGAGGGCGAGCAGTACTTC
-	TRBV29-1	TRBJ1-1	few	CSVGESEIAEAFF	TGCAGCGTTGGGGAGTCGGAGATAGCTGAAGCTTTCTTT